Presented here are 29 T cell receptor beta chains from one specimen sequenced in a study of T cells after somatic rescue of genetic block. The data were produced by immunoSEQ multiplex PCR, yet TCRdb's version contains in-frame clones alone and is incomplete. The data show 10,000 to 15,000 clones, with approximately 79% seen just once and under 25% held by the top ten. Material: peripheral blood mononuclear cells (PBMCs). The receptors were sampled from a boy aged 10-17 years.

The chain has TRBV7-9 and TRBJ1-3; 9 positions match TRBD1. Trimming removed 5 bases from V and 4 bases from J; junction bases left unmatched: 9. Germline V lookup: CDR1 SEHNR, CDR2 FQNEAQ (reference sequence). CDR3 length: 16 amino acids. This CDR3 reads CASSPVGTGKGNTIYF. The CDR3 DNA reads as TGTGCCAGCAGCCCGGTGGGGACAGGGAAAGGAAACACCATATATTTT. Complete variable domain (other parts from reference TRBV7-9 and TRBJ1-3): DTGVSQNPRHKITKRGQNVTFRCDPISEHNRLYWYRQTLGQGPEFLTYFQNEAQLEKSRLLSDRFSAERPKGSFSTLEIQRTEQGDSAMYLCASSPVGTGKGNTIYFGEGSWLTVV.

The rearrangement links TRBV7-9 to TRBJ2-5, with TRBD1 as a possible D gene (8 bases). V lost 5 bases and J 4 bases, leaving 14 bases between the germline ends. CDR3 length: 14 amino acids. CDR1 and CDR2 (germline): SEHNR, FQNEAQ (reference sequence). CDR3 coding DNA: TGTGCCAGCAGCGTCAACAGGGGGGGAGAGACCCAGTACTTC. Residues: CASSVNRGGETQYF.

The gene calls are TRBV7-3 and TRBJ2-7; D possibly matches TRBD1 or TRBD2 (5 bases each). The germline CDR1 and CDR2 sequences are SGHTA and FQGTGA. V gave up 2 bases and J gave up 6 bases, with 8 bases separating them. The length of the CDR3 is 12 residues. The CDR3 is CASSLSGGEQYF. The CDR3 coding sequence is TGTGCCAGCAGCTTATCTGGGGGCGAGCAGTACTTC.

The rearrangement joins TRBV7-3 to TRBJ2-1, with a possible D match to TRBD2 (6 bases). V was clipped by 5 bases and J by 0 bases, with 23 bases between them. Germline V lookup: CDR1 SGHTA, CDR2 FQGTGA. This CDR3 spans 19 amino acids. Here the CDR3 DNA reads TGTGCCAGCAGCCCGAGGGGCATGGGGCGGGATAGCTCCTACAATGAGCAGTTCTTC. Its protein is CASSPRGMGRDSSYNEQFF.

This clone occurred once. The V gene is TRBV18, the J gene TRBJ1-5, with a possible D match to TRBD1 (5 bases). Germline CDR1 KGHSH, CDR2 LQKENI. This CDR3 comprises 14 residues. V gave up 3 bases and J gave up 7 bases, with 13 bases separating them. CDR3 nucleotide sequence: TGTGCCAGCTCACCTACCAGGGCTGACCAGCCCCAGCATTTT. Amino acids: CASSPTRADQPQHF.

The V gene is TRBV15, the J gene TRBJ1-2; D ambiguous. From germline, CDR1 is LNHNV and CDR2 YYDKDF (reference sequence). V was trimmed by 1 base and J by 5 bases, leaving 14 bases between them. This CDR3 spans 15 amino acids. The CDR3 loop reads CATSRAPSLRYGYTF. CDR3 DNA sequence: TGTGCCACCAGCAGAGCGCCGAGTCTCCGTTATGGCTACACCTTC.

The sample holds a few counts of this clone. The rearrangement links TRBV30 to TRBJ1-6; D is unclear. This CDR3 region has 16 residues. The germline V gene has CDR1 GTSNPN and CDR2 SVGIG (reference sequence). The V end was cut by 0 bases, the J end by 0 bases, with 9 bases between. The CDR3 spells CAWSVLGSSYNSPLHF. The CDR3 DNA follows: TGTGCCTGGAGTGTACTAGGTAGCTCCTATAATTCACCCCTCCACTTT.

The chain couples TRBV7-6 to TRBJ1-6, with 12 bases fitting TRBD1. The trim removed 5 bases at V and 10 bases at J, leaving 9 bases unmatched. The V gene's germline CDR1 is SGHVS and CDR2 FNYEAQ. The CDR3 has 16 amino acids. CDR3 sequence reads: CASSPFTGTGGSPLHF. DNA for the CDR3: TGTGCCAGCAGCCCTTTTACCGGGACAGGGGGCTCACCCCTCCACTTT.

The chain joins TRBV7-3 to TRBJ1-2, with no clear D. CDR1 and CDR2 (germline): SGHTA, FQGTGA. The CDR3 extends over 11 amino acids. V was cut by 4 bases and J by 4 bases, with 4 bases left in between. CDR3 DNA sequence: TGTGCCAGCAGCTCCGGCTATGGCTACACCTTC. The encoded protein is CASSSGYGYTF.

This clone was seen once. The chain links TRBV28 to TRBJ1-2; 8 bases align to TRBD1. From germline, CDR1 is MDHEN and CDR2 SYDVKM. This CDR3 comprises 15 residues. V lost 6 bases, J lost 4 bases, and 10 bases stayed unmatched. CDR3 region: CASSPPDRAPYGYTF. The CDR3 nucleotides read TGTGCCAGCAGCCCTCCGGACAGGGCTCCCTATGGCTACACCTTC.

By share, this clone counts as medium-sized. The rearrangement links TRBV6-5 to TRBJ2-2; a weak D match, TRBD2 (5 bases). CDR3 length: 16 amino acids. V shed 0 bases and J shed 7 bases, with 15 bases lying between them. CDR1 MNHEY and CDR2 SVGAGI come from the germline V gene. CDR3: CASSYSNSVIGGELFF. The CDR3 DNA reads TGTGCCAGCAGTTACTCGAATAGCGTTATAGGCGGGGAGCTGTTTTTT.

The chain links TRBV19 to TRBJ2-1, with a weak D call TRBD2 (5 bases). The ends were cut back, 5 bases at V and 6 bases at J, with 14 bases in the middle. CDR3 size: 14 residues. Germline V gives CDR1 LNHDA, CDR2 SQIVND (reference sequence). CDR3 residues: CASSLFGLFNEQFF. As DNA, the CDR3 is TGTGCCAGTAGTCTTTTTGGACTGTTCAATGAGCAGTTCTTC.

The chain has TRBV5-1 and TRBJ2-7, with 9 bases aligning to TRBD2. J gave up 3 bases and V 4 bases, and 11 bases lay outside the gene matches. Germline lookup yields CDR1 SGHRS and CDR2 YFSETQ. The CDR3 contains 16 residues. CDR3 in amino acids: CASSNTRTSAYYEQYF. CDR3 bases: TGCGCCAGCAGCAACACTAGGACTAGCGCATACTACGAGCAGTACTTC.

The CDR3 coding sequence is TGTGCCAGCAGTTTAGGAGGGCAGCATGGCTACACCTTC. Amino acid sequence: CASSLGGQHGYTF. The rearrangement joins TRBV6-5 to TRBJ1-2; D unresolved. The V end was cut by 4 bases, the J end by 6 bases, with 12 bases between. In germline, CDR1 is MNHEY, CDR2 SVGAGI. This CDR3 is built from 13 residues.

The chain combines TRBV25-1 with TRBJ1-2; 7 bases fit TRBD1. Losses at the gene ends were 3 bases for V and 3 bases for J; bases not matched to a gene: 13. The CDR3 spans 17 residues. Germline CDR1 is MGHDK and CDR2 is SYGVNS. The DNA for the CDR3 is TGTGCCAGCAGTGACCCCCGGGGGAGACAGGGCGACTATGGCTACACCTTC. Amino acids: CASSDPRGRQGDYGYTF.

This clone was detected only once. This CDR3 is CASSLTALALQETQYF. The CDR3 region has the DNA TGTGCCAGCAGCTTAACGGCTCTAGCCCTCCAAGAGACCCAGTACTTC. The chain recombines TRBV11-2 with TRBJ2-5, with D maybe TRBD2 (5 bases). CDR1 is SGHAT, CDR2 FQNNGV, per germline. V was pared by 2 bases and J by 1 base, with 14 bases between. The CDR3 loop spans 16 amino acids. The variable domain in full, completed from reference TRBV11-2 and TRBJ2-5, reads EAGVAQSPRYKIIEKRQSVAFWCNPISGHATLYWYQQILGQGPKLLIQFQNNGVVDDSQLPKDRFSAERLKGVDSTLKIQPAKLEDSAVYLCASSLTALALQETQYFGPGTRLLVL.

This chain joins TRBV21-1 and TRBJ2-5. TRBV21-1 is given as a pseudogene. The CDR3 consists of 17 residues. CDR3 in amino acids: CASSKVGVEGLGETQYF. The CDR3 coding sequence is TGTGCCAGCAGCAAAGTTGGGGTCGAAGGGTTGGGGGAGACCCAGTACTTC.

This clone was observed a few times. The chain employs TRBV28 and TRBJ1-3, with D tentatively TRBD1 (5 bases). CDR3 length equals 12 residues. The ends were cut back, 6 bases at V and 3 bases at J, with 6 bases in the middle. The germline CDR1 and CDR2 sequences are MDHEN and SYDVKM. CDR3 protein: CASRTDGNTIYF. As DNA, the CDR3 is TGTGCCAGCAGGACAGATGGAAACACCATATATTTT.

The J gene is TRBJ1-3, the V gene TRBV6-5; TRBD1 matches 7 bases. The J segment lost 6 bases and the V segment lost 0 bases, leaving 8 bases of the junction unmatched. CDR1 is MNHEY, CDR2 SVGAGI, per germline. The CDR3 is 16 residues long. CDR3: CASSYSATGNQNTIYF. Written as DNA, the CDR3 is TGTGCCAGCAGTTACTCCGCGACAGGGAATCAAAACACCATATATTTT.

V and J are TRBV5-1 and TRBJ2-6; the D is unclear. This CDR3 spans 15 amino acids. Germline CDR1 and CDR2: SGHRS and YFSETQ. Trimming removed 1 base from V and 2 bases from J, with 7 bases in between. The CDR3 region is CASSLREAGANVLTF. DNA of the CDR3: TGCGCCAGCAGCTTGAGAGAGGCTGGGGCCAACGTCCTGACTTTC.

This sequence joins TRBV6-5 and TRBJ1-5; perhaps TRBD1 as D (6 bases). V was trimmed by 0 bases and J by 5 bases, leaving 8 bases between them. The germline V gene encodes CDR1 MNHEY and CDR2 SVGAGI. This CDR3 spans 14 amino acids. In nucleotides, the CDR3 is TGTGCCAGCAGTTACTCGGACAGACATCAGCCCCAGCATTTT. Residues: CASSYSDRHQPQHF.

This clone was detected only a few times. The chain has TRBV7-6 and TRBJ2-3; D is ambiguous. Germline-derived CDR1 and CDR2 are SGHVS and FNYEAQ. There are 16 residues in the CDR3. The V and J ends lost 0 bases and 4 bases respectively, with 14 bases between them. The chain's CDR3 is CASSLARDHGSDTQYF. In DNA, the CDR3 is TGTGCCAGCAGCTTAGCGAGAGACCATGGTTCAGATACGCAGTATTTT.

This chain uses TRBV5-1 with TRBJ1-6; D unresolved. The V gene's germline CDR1 is SGHRS and CDR2 YFSETQ. V was shortened by 1 base and J by 7 bases, with 6 bases between the two germline ends. The CDR3 is made up of 13 amino acids. The CDR3 protein is CASSLWQNSPLHF. For the CDR3, the DNA is TGCGCCAGCAGCTTGTGGCAGAATTCACCCCTCCACTTT.

The chain carries TRBV7-6 and TRBJ1-2; 8 bases agree with TRBD1. The CDR3 is 15 amino acids. In germline, CDR1 is SGHVS, CDR2 FNYEAQ. V lost 1 base to trimming and J lost 6 bases; unmatched junction nucleotides: 7. The CDR3 here is CASSLEQGAVDGYTF. DNA for the CDR3: TGTGCCAGCAGCTTAGAGCAGGGGGCCGTAGATGGCTACACCTTC.

The gene calls are TRBV5-1 and TRBJ2-3; no clear D gene. CDR1 and CDR2 from the germline V gene are SGHRS and YFSETQ. Trimming cost V 2 bases and J 2 bases, with 3 bases left between them. This CDR3 has 12 residues. CDR3 sequence reads: CASSFPTDTQYF. The CDR3 DNA reads as TGCGCCAGCAGCTTTCCCACAGATACGCAGTATTTT.

The chain joins TRBV19 to TRBJ2-3; D remains ambiguous. The length of the CDR3 is 14 residues. The germline gives CDR1 LNHDA, CDR2 SQIVND (reference sequence). Between the trimmed V and J ends, which lost 6 bases and 0 bases, there was a span of 10 bases. In DNA form, the CDR3 reads TGTGCCAGTAGCAAACTATTTAGCACAGATACGCAGTATTTT. Amino acids: CASSKLFSTDTQYF.

This chain connects TRBV29-1 to TRBJ1-4; a weak D match, TRBD1 (5 bases). Germline V CDR1 and CDR2: SQVTM, ANQGSEA. V was trimmed by 7 bases and J by 2 bases, leaving 11 bases between them. This CDR3 has 13 amino acids. CDR3 in amino acids: CSAAGGTNEKLFF. CDR3 nucleotides: TGCAGCGCTGCCGGGGGGACTAATGAAAAACTGTTTTTT. Variable domain in full (rest from reference TRBV29-1 and TRBJ1-4): SAVISQKPSRDICQRGTSLTIQCQVDSQVTMMFWYRQQPGQSLTLIATANQGSEATYESGFVIDKFPISRPNLTFSTLTVSNMSPEDSSIYLCSAAGGTNEKLFFGSGTQLSVL.

The chain combines TRBV30 with TRBJ2-7; TRBD1 aligns across 9 bases. The CDR3 spans 17 residues. CDR1 is GTSNPN and CDR2 is SVGIG in the germline V gene (reference sequence). The junction had 12 bases not matched to a gene; V was cut back by 1 base and J by 2 bases. This CDR3 is CAWSAGKTGGTTYEQYF. CDR3 DNA sequence: TGTGCCTGGAGTGCGGGGAAAACAGGGGGCACGACCTACGAGCAGTACTTC. The whole variable domain, remainder taken from reference TRBV30 and TRBJ2-7, is SQTIHQWPATLVQPVGSPLSLECTVEGTSNPNLYWYRQAAGRGLQLLFYSVGIGQISSEVPQNLSASRPQDRQFILSSKKLLLSDSGFYLCAWSAGKTGGTTYEQYFGPGTRLTVT.

The chain couples TRBV4-2 to TRBJ2-1; D perhaps matches TRBD2 (6 bases). Germline loops: CDR1 LGHNA, CDR2 YNFKEQ. CDR3 length: 15 residues. V was clipped by 3 bases and J by 10 bases, with 19 bases between them. Written as DNA, the CDR3 is TGTGCCAGCAGCCACCCTAGCGACCTACTAGGGGAGCAGTTCTTC. Residues: CASSHPSDLLGEQFF.